This TCR beta chain was sequenced in a study of T cell changes during pregnancy in multiple sclerosis (dated 2019 in TCRdb). Regarding the research as a whole: The study examined how the T cell repertoire changed over the course of pregnancy in women with multiple sclerosis.

In the germline V gene (reference sequence), CDR1 corresponds to LNHNV and CDR2 to YYDKDF. The CDR3 measures 15 amino acids from cysteine to phenylalanine. Only the CDR3 region is kept as DNA, spanning 45 bases read in frame from base 1. The V end loses 0 bases and the J end loses 7 bases, and a stretch of 12 bases separates them. Library creation used the immunoSEQ multiplex PCR assay. Drawn from immuneACCESS, this table holds only the in-frame rearrangements with V and J called that TCRdb kept. Clones are partly lost; checked studies trace under half to an unresolved V gene and leave the rest unexplained. The sample data list 90,000 or so clones, and under 95% of these were observed just once. The ten largest clones take up around 2% of the sample. A remark on this clone: What antigen it recognizes has not been identified. No qualities accompany the bases; no much larger clone lies one base away.

In this chain, TRBV15 is recombined with TRBJ1-4; the D segment cannot be called with confidence. This sample comprised peripheral blood, obtained in the first trimester of pregnancy. This TCR was sampled from a female donor in good health, enrolled as a control in a pregnancy study. The DNA sequence follows: TGTGCCACCAGCAGAGAGGTTGGGAGGCGTGAAAAACTGTTTTTT. Translation gives CATSREVGRREKLFF.